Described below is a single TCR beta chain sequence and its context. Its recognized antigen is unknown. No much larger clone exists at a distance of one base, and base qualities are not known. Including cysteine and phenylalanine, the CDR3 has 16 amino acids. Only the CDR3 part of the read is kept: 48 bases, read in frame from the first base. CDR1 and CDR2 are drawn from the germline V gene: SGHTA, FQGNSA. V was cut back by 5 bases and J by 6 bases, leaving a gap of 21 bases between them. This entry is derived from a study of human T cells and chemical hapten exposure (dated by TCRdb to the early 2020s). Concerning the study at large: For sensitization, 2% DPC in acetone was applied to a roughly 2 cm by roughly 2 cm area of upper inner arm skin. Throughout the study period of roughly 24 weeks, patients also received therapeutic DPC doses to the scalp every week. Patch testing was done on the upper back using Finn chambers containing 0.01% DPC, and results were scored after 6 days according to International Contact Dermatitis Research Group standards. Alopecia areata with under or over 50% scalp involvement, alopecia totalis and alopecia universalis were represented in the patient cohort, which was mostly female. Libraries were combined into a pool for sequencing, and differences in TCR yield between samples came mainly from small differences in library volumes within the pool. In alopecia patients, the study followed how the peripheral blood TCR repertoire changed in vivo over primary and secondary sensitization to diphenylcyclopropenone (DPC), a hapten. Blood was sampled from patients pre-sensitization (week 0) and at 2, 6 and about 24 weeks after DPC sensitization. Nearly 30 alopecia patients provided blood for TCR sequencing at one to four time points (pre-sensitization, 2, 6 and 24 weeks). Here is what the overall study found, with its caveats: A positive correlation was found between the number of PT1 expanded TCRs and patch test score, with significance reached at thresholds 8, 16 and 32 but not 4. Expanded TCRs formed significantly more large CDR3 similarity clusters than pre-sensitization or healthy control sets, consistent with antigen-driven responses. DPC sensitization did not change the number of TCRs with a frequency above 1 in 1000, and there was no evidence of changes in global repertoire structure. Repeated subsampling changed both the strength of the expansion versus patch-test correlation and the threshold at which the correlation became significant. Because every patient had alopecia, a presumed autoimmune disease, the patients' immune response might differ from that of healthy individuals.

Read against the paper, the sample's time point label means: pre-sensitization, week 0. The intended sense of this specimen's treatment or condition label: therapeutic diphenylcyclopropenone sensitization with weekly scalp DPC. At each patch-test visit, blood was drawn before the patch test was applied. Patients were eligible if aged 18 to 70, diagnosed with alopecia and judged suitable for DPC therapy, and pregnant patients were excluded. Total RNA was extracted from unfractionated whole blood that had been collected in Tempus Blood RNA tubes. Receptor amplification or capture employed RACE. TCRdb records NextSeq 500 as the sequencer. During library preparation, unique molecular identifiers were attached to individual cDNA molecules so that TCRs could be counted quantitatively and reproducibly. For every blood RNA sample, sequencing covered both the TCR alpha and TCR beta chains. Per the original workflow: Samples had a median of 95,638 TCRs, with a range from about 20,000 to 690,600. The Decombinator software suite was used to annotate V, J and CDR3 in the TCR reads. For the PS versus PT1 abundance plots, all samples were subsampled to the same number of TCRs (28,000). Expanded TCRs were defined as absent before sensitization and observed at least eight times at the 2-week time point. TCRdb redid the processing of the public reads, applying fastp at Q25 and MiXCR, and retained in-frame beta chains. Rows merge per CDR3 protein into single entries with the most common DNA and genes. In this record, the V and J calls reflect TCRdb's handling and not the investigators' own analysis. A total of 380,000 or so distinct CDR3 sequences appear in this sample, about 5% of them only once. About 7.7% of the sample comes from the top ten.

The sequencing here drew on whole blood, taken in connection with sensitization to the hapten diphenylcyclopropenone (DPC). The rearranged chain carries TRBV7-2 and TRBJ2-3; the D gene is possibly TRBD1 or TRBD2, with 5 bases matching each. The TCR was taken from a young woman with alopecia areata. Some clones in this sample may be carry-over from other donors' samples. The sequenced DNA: TGTGCCAGCAGCCTTCACCTCATGCTAGCAGGGGATACGCAGTATTTT. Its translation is CASSLHLMLAGDTQYF.